A selection of T cell receptor beta chains follows, all from one sample in a study of blood T cells in healthy people across ages. A single record per CDR3 protein comes from TCRdb applying MiXCR to the 5' RACE reads. This sample has some 1.5 million distinct CDR3 sequences, with 40% to 45% found just once. The source material was blood. The receptors originated from a woman aged 18-30 years in good health. The CDR3 runs from the conserved cysteine through the conserved F or W. A D gene is named only where the DNA matches it firmly. Some rows have no size entry. The others give once, few or many, or a class for an expanded clone.

J: TRBJ2-5
V: TRBV4-2
size: -
D: TRBD2
CDR3: CASSQFALAGGHDQYF
DNA: TGTGCCAGCAGCCAGTTCGCCCTAGCGGGGGGCCACGACCAGTACTTC

J: TRBJ2-5
V: TRBV5-1
size: -
D: TRBD1
CDR3: CASSLAGQAQETQYF
DNA: TGCGCCAGCAGCTTGGCGGGACAGGCCCAAGAGACCCAGTACTTC

J: TRBJ2-5
V: TRBV29-1
size: -
D: TRBD2
CDR3: CSVEVAGLWETQYF
DNA: TGCAGCGTTGAAGTAGCGGGACTTTGGGAGACCCAGTACTTC

J: TRBJ2-7
V: TRBV29-1
size: many
D: TRBD2
CDR3: CSVEGLAGDSYEQYF
DNA: TGCAGCGTTGAGGGACTAGCGGGGGATTCCTACGAGCAGTACTTC

J: TRBJ1-5
V: TRBV30
size: -
D: -
CDR3: CACCNSNQPQHF
DNA: TGTGCCTGTTGCAATAGCAATCAGCCCCAGCATTTT

J: TRBJ2-7
V: TRBV6-1
size: -
D: -
CDR3: CASSESGGGYEQYF
DNA: TGTGCCAGCAGTGAATCCGGAGGCGGCTACGAGCAGTACTTC

J: TRBJ2-1
V: TRBV7-2
size: -
D: TRBD2
CDR3: CASAPAGLAGGIEQFF
DNA: TGTGCCAGCGCCCCTGCGGGACTAGCGGGAGGTATTGAGCAGTTCTTC

J: TRBJ1-2
V: TRBV28
size: -
D: TRBD1
CDR3: CASSLVGTASCGYTF
DNA: TGTGCCAGCAGTTTAGTCGGGACAGCTTCATGTGGCTACACCTTC

J: TRBJ1-2
V: TRBV25-1
size: once
D: TRBD1
CDR3: CASETGGQAYGYTF
DNA: TGTGCCAGTGAAACAGGGGGCCAGGCCTATGGCTACACCTTC

J: TRBJ2-1
V: TRBV9
size: -
D: -
CDR3: CASSVEWNNEQFF
DNA: TGTGCCAGCAGCGTAGAATGGAACAATGAGCAGTTCTTC

J: TRBJ2-1
V: TRBV7-9
size: -
D: TRBD1
CDR3: CASSPRTGDYNEQFF
DNA: TGTGCCAGCAGCCCTAGGACAGGGGACTACAATGAGCAGTTCTTC

J: TRBJ1-3
V: TRBV29-1
size: -
D: -
CDR3: CSVGEAGNTIYF
DNA: TGCAGCGTTGGGGAGGCTGGAAACACCATATATTTT

J: TRBJ2-1
V: TRBV28
size: -
D: TRBD1
CDR3: CASSFARDRDYNEQFF
DNA: TGTGCCAGCAGTTTTGCCCGGGACAGGGATTACAATGAGCAGTTCTTC

J: TRBJ2-7
V: TRBV7-8
size: -
D: TRBD1
CDR3: CASSWTGLDEQYF
DNA: TGTGCCAGCAGTTGGACAGGGCTTGACGAGCAGTACTTC

J: TRBJ2-7
V: TRBV6-2/TRBV6-3
size: -
D: TRBD2
CDR3: CASNHGGFDTYEQYF
DNA: TGTGCCAGCAACCACGGGGGGTTCGACACCTACGAGCAGTACTTC

J: TRBJ2-1
V: TRBV7-6
size: -
D: TRBD2
CDR3: CASSLVAGLYYNEQFF
DNA: TGTGCCAGCAGCTTAGTAGCGGGGTTATACTACAATGAGCAGTTCTTC

J: TRBJ2-4
V: TRBV9
size: -
D: -
CDR3: CASSAREGIQYF
DNA: TGTGCCAGCAGCGCCCGAGAGGGCATTCAGTACTTC

J: TRBJ2-7
V: TRBV5-1
size: -
D: TRBD1
CDR3: CASRIQTGIEQYF
DNA: TGCGCCAGCAGGATCCAGACAGGGATCGAGCAGTACTTC

J: TRBJ2-3
V: TRBV20-1
size: few
D: TRBD1
CDR3: CSASGDRGLVDTQYF
DNA: TGCAGTGCTAGTGGGGACAGGGGGCTAGTAGATACGCAGTATTTT

J: TRBJ2-7
V: TRBV20-1
size: -
D: TRBD1
CDR3: CSATNIRQGAREQYF
DNA: TGCAGTGCCACCAACATCCGACAGGGGGCTAGGGAGCAGTACTTC

J: TRBJ1-5
V: TRBV7-9
size: -
D: TRBD1
CDR3: CASSKGQGEYSNQPQHF
DNA: TGTGCCAGCAGCAAGGGACAGGGGGAATATAGCAATCAGCCCCAGCATTTT

J: TRBJ1-1
V: TRBV27
size: -
D: -
CDR3: CAGIGRKTEAFF
DNA: TGTGCCGGCATTGGACGGAAAACTGAAGCTTTCTTT